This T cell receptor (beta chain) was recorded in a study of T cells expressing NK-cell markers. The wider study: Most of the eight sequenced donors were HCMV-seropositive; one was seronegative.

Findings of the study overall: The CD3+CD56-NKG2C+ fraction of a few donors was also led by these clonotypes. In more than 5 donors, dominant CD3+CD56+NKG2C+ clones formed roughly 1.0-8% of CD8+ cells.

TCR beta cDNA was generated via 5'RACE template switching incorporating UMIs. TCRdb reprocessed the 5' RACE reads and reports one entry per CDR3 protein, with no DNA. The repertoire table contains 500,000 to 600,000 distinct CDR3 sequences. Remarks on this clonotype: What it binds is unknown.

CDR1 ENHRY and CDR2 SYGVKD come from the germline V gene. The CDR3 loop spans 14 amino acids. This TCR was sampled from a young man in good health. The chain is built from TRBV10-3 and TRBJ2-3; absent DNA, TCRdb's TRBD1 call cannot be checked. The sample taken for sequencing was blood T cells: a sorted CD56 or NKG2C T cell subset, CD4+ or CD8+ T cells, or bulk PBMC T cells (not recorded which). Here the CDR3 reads CAISMGRTTDTQYF.